This entry describes one TCR beta chain. This clone has only a few counts. Its target antigen remains unknown. Base-call qualities are not available, and no considerably larger clone is one nucleotide away. Focal radiation therapy combined with CTLA-4 blockade (ipilimumab) was tested in patients with chemo-refractory metastatic non-small-cell lung cancer. Preparation of the library involved the immunoSEQ multiplex PCR assay. The source is immuneACCESS, and TCRdb retained only in-frame sequences with V and J called. Part of the clones is not carried over; for the studies checked, unresolved V genes explain less than half of this, and the remainder is unexplained. This sample gives some 110,000 clones in total; nearly 80% of them show up just once. Roughly 5% of the sample rests with the top ten. V drops 0 bases and J drops 2 bases, leaving 6 bases in between. CDR1 and CDR2 are read off the germline V gene (reference sequence) as SGHNT and YYREEE. Inclusive of the bounding cysteine and phenylalanine, the CDR3 is 14 residues long. Only the CDR3 region is kept as DNA, spanning 42 bases read in frame from base 1.

The data stem from a study of radiotherapy plus CTLA-4 blockade in lung cancer (dated 2018 in TCRdb). Regarding the research as a whole: Among enrolled patients, around 20% had an objective response and approximately 30% reached disease control. What the study reported, not specific to this receptor: The strongest predictors of response were reported to be early dynamic shifts in blood T cell clones along with a rise in serum interferon-beta following radiation. After treatment with radiotherapy and ipilimumab, TCR clones that came from tumors expanded in the peripheral blood.

Here the chain combines TRBV5-4 and TRBJ1-3; TRBD1 is possibly the D segment (6 matching bases). This TCR was recovered from a human donor with non-small cell lung cancer who had a partial response to radiotherapy plus ipilimumab. The specimen was peripheral blood, collected from a patient treated with radiotherapy plus ipilimumab. The nucleotide sequence is TGTGCCAGCAGCTTGGACAGGGCTGGAAACACCATATATTTT. Its translation reads: CASSLDRAGNTIYF.